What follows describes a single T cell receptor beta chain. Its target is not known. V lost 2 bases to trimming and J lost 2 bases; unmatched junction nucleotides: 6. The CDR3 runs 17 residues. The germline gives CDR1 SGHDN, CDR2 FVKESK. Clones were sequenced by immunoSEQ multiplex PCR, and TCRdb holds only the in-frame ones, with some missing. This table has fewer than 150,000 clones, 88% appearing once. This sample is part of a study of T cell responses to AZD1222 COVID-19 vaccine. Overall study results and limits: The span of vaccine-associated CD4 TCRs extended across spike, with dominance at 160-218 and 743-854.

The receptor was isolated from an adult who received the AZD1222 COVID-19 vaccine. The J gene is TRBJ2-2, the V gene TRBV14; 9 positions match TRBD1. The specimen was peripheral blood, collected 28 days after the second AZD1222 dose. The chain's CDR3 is CASSQQRDRANTGELFF. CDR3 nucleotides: TGTGCCAGCAGCCAACAAAGGGACAGGGCCAACACCGGGGAGCTGTTTTTT.